The clone carrying this TCR beta chain was recorded once. This entry is derived from a study of blood T cell repertoires in COVID-19. Overall study: Both acute and convalescent COVID-19 samples were obtained from the United States, Italy and Spain. PBMCs, B-cell-depleted T cells, or T cells were the source of the cDNA or gDNA that made up the material.

In the original analysis: Quantification of nucleated cells was approximated via reference gene primer amplification. The data were produced by immunoSEQ multiplex PCR, yet TCRdb's version contains in-frame clones alone and is incomplete. V, J and clone size derive from that table, while D and trimming were established from the DNA sequence. The sample yields tens of thousands of clones, over 80% seen once. Germline assignment: CDR1 MNHEY and CDR2 SVGAGI. CDR3 length: 13 residues. The germline V and J ends were trimmed by 6 bases and 4 bases, with 7 bases remaining between them. The V gene is TRBV6-5, the J gene TRBJ1-6, with D tentatively TRBD1 (5 bases). Sequenced: peripheral blood. The TCR comes from a woman older than 75 with active or convalescent COVID-19. CDR3 in DNA: TGTGCCAGCAGAGACAGTTATAATTCACCCCTCCACTTT. Its translation is CASRDSYNSPLHF.